The 24 T cell receptor beta chains reported below all come from one sample, sequenced in a study of spatial heterogeneity in lung cancer. In TCRdb, the 5' RACE reads were re-called with MiXCR into one record per CDR3 protein. The sample lists about 1,200 distinct CDR3 sequences, 25% occurring once. Time point meaning: blood at routine non-recurrence follow-up after resection. Specimen: PBMCs, collected at follow-up. The receptor source for this set is a male donor with early-stage non-small cell lung cancer.

The chain recombines TRBV9 with TRBJ1-2; a possible D gene is TRBD1 (5 bases). This CDR3 has 13 amino acids. The V end lost 2 bases, the J end lost 2 bases, and 7 bases lay between the germline ends. CDR1 SGDLS and CDR2 YYNGEE come from the germline V gene. This CDR3 is CASSVGGNYGYTF. DNA of the CDR3: TGTGCCAGCAGCGTCGGGGGAAACTATGGCTACACCTTC.

This clonotype was detected a few times. The chain carries TRBV10-3 and TRBJ2-7; TRBD2 matches at 9 bases. The CDR3 is 14 amino acids. From germline, CDR1 is ENHRY and CDR2 SYGVKD. J lost 3 bases, V lost 4 bases, and 4 bases had no gene match. The CDR3 sequence: CAISGTSGLYEQYF. Here the CDR3 DNA reads TGTGCCATCAGTGGAACTAGCGGGCTCTACGAGCAGTACTTC.

The chain recombines TRBV12-3 or TRBV12-4 with TRBJ2-7; the match to TRBD2 covers 10 bases. The CDR3 spans 15 residues. With 5 bases clipped from V and 2 bases from J, the junction kept 6 bases outside the gene matches. The CDR3 nucleotides read TGTGCCAGCAGTCCGGGACTAGCGACCGCCTACGAGCAGTACTTC. This sequence encodes CASSPGLATAYEQYF.

This clonotype qualifies as medium-sized. The gene calls are TRBV7-3 and TRBJ1-6; 8 bases line up with TRBD1. V lost 5 bases, J lost 6 bases, and 9 bases stayed unmatched. Germline assignment: CDR1 SGHTA and CDR2 FQGTGA. The CDR3 contains 16 residues. CDR3 sequence (DNA): TGTGCCAGCAGCAGAACCGGGACAGGCACTAATTCACCCCTCCACTTT. This encodes CASSRTGTGTNSPLHF.

The chain employs TRBV5-1 and TRBJ2-3; maybe TRBD2 (5 bases). There are 15 residues in the CDR3. Germline-derived CDR1 and CDR2 are SGHRS and YFSETQ. Trimming shortened V by 0 bases and J by 4 bases, and 12 bases separated the two germline ends. The chain's CDR3 is CASSLDTGTADTQYF. The DNA for the CDR3 is TGCGCCAGCAGCTTGGACACGGGAACGGCAGATACGCAGTATTTT.

This clonotype counts as medium-sized (0.01 to 0.1%). The J gene is TRBJ2-5, the V gene TRBV12-5; D is undetermined. The CDR3 is 12 residues long. Germline CDR1 is LGHNT and CDR2 is FRNRAP. With 6 bases removed from V and 2 bases from J, the gap between germline ends came to 7 bases. The CDR3 region has the DNA TGTGCTAGTGGCCGGGCTCAAGAGACCCAGTACTTC. Protein: CASGRAQETQYF.

The chain uses TRBV5-1 and TRBJ2-7; D might be TRBD1 (5 bases). V was trimmed by 0 bases and J by 3 bases, leaving 7 bases between them. Germline-derived CDR1 and CDR2 are SGHRS and YFSETQ. The CDR3 contains 13 residues. Here the CDR3 DNA reads TGCGCCAGCAGCTTGGCCAGGGACTACGAGCAGTACTTC. Its translation: CASSLARDYEQYF.

This clonotype is medium-sized in the sample. This chain connects TRBV5-6 to TRBJ1-1; D is uncertain. Trimming took 1 base from V and 3 from J, leaving 4 bases between them. CDR3 size: 12 residues. CDR1 is SGHDT, CDR2 YYEEEE, per germline. The CDR3, as DNA: TGTGCCAGCAGCTTGAGGGACACTGAAGCTTTCTTT. Translation gives CASSLRDTEAFF.

By share, this clonotype counts as large. V gene TRBV20-1 combines with J gene TRBJ2-1, with D possibly being TRBD2 (6 bases). Trimming took 3 bases from V and 5 from J, leaving 23 bases between them. The V gene's germline CDR1 is DFQATT and CDR2 SNEGSKA (reference sequence). The CDR3 covers 17 residues. CDR3 DNA sequence: TGCAGTGCTAGTCTTACCCTAGCGCGATATTCCCACAATGAGCAGTTCTTC. This codes for CSASLTLARYSHNEQFF.

By share of the sample, this clonotype is medium-sized. This chain joins TRBV11-2 and TRBJ2-2, with unresolved D. Trimming took 6 bases from V and 5 from J, leaving 10 bases between them. There are 13 residues in the CDR3. The V gene's germline CDR1 is SGHAT and CDR2 FQNNGV. The CDR3 nucleotides are TGTGCCAGCAGTTATTGGGGTACCGGGGAGCTGTTTTTT. It translates to CASSYWGTGELFF.

Within the sample, this clonotype is large. The chain has TRBV19 and TRBJ2-7; perhaps TRBD1 as D (6 bases). The CDR3 extends over 15 amino acids. Trimming shortened V by 4 bases and J by 4 bases, and 17 bases separated the two germline ends. The germline V gene has CDR1 LNHDA and CDR2 SQIVND (reference sequence). CDR3 bases: TGTGCCAGTAGTACCGGGGACACGAGATTTTACGAGCAGTACTTC. Amino acid sequence: CASSTGDTRFYEQYF.

This clonotype counts as medium-sized. The genes are TRBV6-5 and TRBJ2-1; 14 bases are a match to TRBD2. J gave up 4 bases and V 0 bases, and 8 bases lay outside the gene matches. This CDR3 comprises 19 residues. Germline V gene data show CDR1 as MNHEY and CDR2 as SVGAGI. CDR3 region: CASSYSRTSGRWVYNEQFF. CDR3 DNA: TGTGCCAGCAGTTACTCAAGGACTAGCGGGAGGTGGGTGTACAATGAGCAGTTCTTC.

This clonotype is large within its sample. The J gene is TRBJ1-2, the V gene TRBV7-9, with D unresolved. The CDR3 is made up of 15 amino acids. Germline values: CDR1 SEHNR, CDR2 FQNEAQ (reference sequence). The germline V and J ends were trimmed by 5 bases and 1 base, with 14 bases remaining between them. The CDR3 sequence: CASSLLAGINYGYTF. The CDR3, as DNA: TGTGCCAGCAGCCTTTTAGCCGGGATTAACTATGGCTACACCTTC.

This clonotype is labeled as medium-sized (0.01 to 0.1%). The V and J genes are TRBV12-3 or TRBV12-4 and TRBJ2-5, with D unclear. The ends were cut back, 3 bases at V and 1 base at J, with 9 bases in the middle. The CDR3 runs to 14 residues. The CDR3 DNA sequence: TGTGCCAGCAGTTTTTCTCGTCCCCAAGAGACCCAGTACTTC. It specifies CASSFSRPQETQYF.

This clonotype is large. The J gene is TRBJ2-2, the V gene TRBV5-1; 7 positions agree with TRBD1. Germline lookup yields CDR1 SGHRS and CDR2 YFSETQ. The CDR3 extends over 16 amino acids. V was pared by 4 bases and J by 2 bases, with 8 bases of the junction left unmatched. This chain's CDR3 is CASSGYRGKNTGELFF. The CDR3 DNA reads as TGCGCCAGCAGCGGATACAGGGGTAAAAACACCGGGGAGCTGTTTTTT.

The CDR3 region is CASSFRQNTEAFF. CDR3 nucleotide sequence: TGTGCCAGCAGTTTTCGGCAGAACACTGAAGCTTTCTTT. This chain joins TRBV28 and TRBJ1-1; unclear D gene. Looked up from germline, CDR1 is MDHEN and CDR2 is SYDVKM. The CDR3 totals 13 residues. V was clipped by 3 bases and J by 1 base, with 6 bases between them.

This clonotype rates as large. The chain combines TRBV27 with TRBJ2-7; 8 bases align to TRBD2. CDR1 is MNHEY, CDR2 SMNVEV, per germline (reference sequence). The CDR3 sequence is 17 residues long. V shed 4 bases and J 1 base; nucleotides not matched to a gene: 12. The CDR3: CASSSYPTGTSSYEQYF. CDR3 coding DNA: TGTGCCAGCAGTTCTTATCCGACCGGGACTAGTTCCTACGAGCAGTACTTC.

This clonotype is categorized as medium-sized. The chain combines TRBV20-1 with TRBJ2-1; D unclear. The ends were cut back, 0 bases at V and 4 bases at J, with 16 bases in the middle. Germline V lookup: CDR1 DFQATT, CDR2 SNEGSKA (reference sequence). CDR3 length equals 16 residues. The CDR3 DNA reads as TGCAGTGCTAGAGACCCGTACGAACTAAATTACAATGAGCAGTTCTTC. It encodes CSARDPYELNYNEQFF.

The chain recombines TRBV19 with TRBJ2-5; the D is unclear. V was pared by 5 bases and J by 2 bases, with 15 bases between. The CDR3 runs to 15 residues. Germline lookup yields CDR1 LNHDA and CDR2 SQIVND (reference sequence). The CDR3 spells CASSLPRAGQETQYF. DNA of the CDR3: TGTGCCAGTAGTCTACCTCGAGCTGGGCAAGAGACCCAGTACTTC.

This clonotype is large within its sample. DNA for the CDR3: TGTGCCAGCAGTGACGGGCATTCGGGGACACCCCTCCACTTT. Amino acid sequence: CASSDGHSGTPLHF. The chain carries TRBV6-4 and TRBJ1-6; D gene uncertain. This CDR3 region has 14 residues. V gave up 2 bases and J gave up 11 bases, with 13 bases separating them. From germline, CDR1 is MRHNA and CDR2 SNTAGT.

This clonotype was seen many times. This chain joins TRBV5-1 and TRBJ2-7; 7 bases agree with TRBD1. J was trimmed by 6 bases and V by 0 bases; bases with no gene match: 6. The CDR3 runs 14 residues. Germline CDR1 SGHRS, CDR2 YFSETQ. CDR3: CASSLDGQALEQYF. As DNA, the CDR3 is TGCGCCAGCAGCTTGGATGGACAGGCCCTCGAGCAGTACTTC. Variable domain in full (rest from reference TRBV5-1 and TRBJ2-7): KAGVTQTPRYLIKTRGQQVTLSCSPISGHRSVSWYQQTPGQGLQFLFEYFSETQRNKGNFPGRFSGRQFSNSRSEMNVSTLELGDSALYLCASSLDGQALEQYFGPGTRLTVT.

The sample holds a few counts of this clonotype. V gene TRBV28 combines with J gene TRBJ2-7, with 7 bases that match TRBD2. The CDR3 consists of 12 residues. V lost 7 bases and J lost 4; bases outside the gene matches: 4. The germline V gene has CDR1 MDHEN and CDR2 SYDVKM. The CDR3 region has the DNA TGTGCCAGCAACGTCGGGGGGTACGAGCAGTACTTC. Protein sequence: CASNVGGYEQYF.

This clonotype has just one count. Since a much larger clone is just one base distant, this may be a read error. The CDR3 loop reads CAGSSGLAWNEQYF. Here the CDR3 DNA reads TGTGCCGGCAGCTCTGGACTAGCGTGGAACGAGCAGTACTTC. The chain links TRBV28 to TRBJ2-7; TRBD2 agrees at 9 bases. This CDR3 spans 14 amino acids. Germline-derived CDR1 and CDR2 are MDHEN and SYDVKM.

Sample share makes this clonotype large. The CDR3 here is CASTGQGVVEQYF. The CDR3 DNA follows: TGTGCCAGCACCGGACAGGGGGTCGTGGAGCAGTACTTC. This chain joins TRBV6-5 and TRBJ2-7; 10 nucleotides line up with TRBD1. This CDR3 contains 13 residues. V lost 7 bases to trimming and J lost 7 bases; unmatched junction nucleotides: 7. The germline CDR1 and CDR2 sequences are MNHEY and SVGAGI.